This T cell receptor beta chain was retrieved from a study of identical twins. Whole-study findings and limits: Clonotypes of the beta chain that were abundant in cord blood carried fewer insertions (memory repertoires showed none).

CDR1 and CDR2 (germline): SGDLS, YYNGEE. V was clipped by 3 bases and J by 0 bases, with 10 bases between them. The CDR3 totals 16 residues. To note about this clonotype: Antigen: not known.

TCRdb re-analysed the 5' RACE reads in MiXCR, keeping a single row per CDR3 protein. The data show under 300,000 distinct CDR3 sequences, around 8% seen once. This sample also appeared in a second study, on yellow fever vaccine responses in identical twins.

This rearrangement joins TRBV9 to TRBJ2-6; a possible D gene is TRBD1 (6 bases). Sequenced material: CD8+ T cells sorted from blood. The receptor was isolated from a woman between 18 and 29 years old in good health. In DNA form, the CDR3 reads TGTGCCAGCAGCGACAGGGCCCCCTCTGGGGCCAACGTCCTGACTTTC. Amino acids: CASSDRAPSGANVLTF.